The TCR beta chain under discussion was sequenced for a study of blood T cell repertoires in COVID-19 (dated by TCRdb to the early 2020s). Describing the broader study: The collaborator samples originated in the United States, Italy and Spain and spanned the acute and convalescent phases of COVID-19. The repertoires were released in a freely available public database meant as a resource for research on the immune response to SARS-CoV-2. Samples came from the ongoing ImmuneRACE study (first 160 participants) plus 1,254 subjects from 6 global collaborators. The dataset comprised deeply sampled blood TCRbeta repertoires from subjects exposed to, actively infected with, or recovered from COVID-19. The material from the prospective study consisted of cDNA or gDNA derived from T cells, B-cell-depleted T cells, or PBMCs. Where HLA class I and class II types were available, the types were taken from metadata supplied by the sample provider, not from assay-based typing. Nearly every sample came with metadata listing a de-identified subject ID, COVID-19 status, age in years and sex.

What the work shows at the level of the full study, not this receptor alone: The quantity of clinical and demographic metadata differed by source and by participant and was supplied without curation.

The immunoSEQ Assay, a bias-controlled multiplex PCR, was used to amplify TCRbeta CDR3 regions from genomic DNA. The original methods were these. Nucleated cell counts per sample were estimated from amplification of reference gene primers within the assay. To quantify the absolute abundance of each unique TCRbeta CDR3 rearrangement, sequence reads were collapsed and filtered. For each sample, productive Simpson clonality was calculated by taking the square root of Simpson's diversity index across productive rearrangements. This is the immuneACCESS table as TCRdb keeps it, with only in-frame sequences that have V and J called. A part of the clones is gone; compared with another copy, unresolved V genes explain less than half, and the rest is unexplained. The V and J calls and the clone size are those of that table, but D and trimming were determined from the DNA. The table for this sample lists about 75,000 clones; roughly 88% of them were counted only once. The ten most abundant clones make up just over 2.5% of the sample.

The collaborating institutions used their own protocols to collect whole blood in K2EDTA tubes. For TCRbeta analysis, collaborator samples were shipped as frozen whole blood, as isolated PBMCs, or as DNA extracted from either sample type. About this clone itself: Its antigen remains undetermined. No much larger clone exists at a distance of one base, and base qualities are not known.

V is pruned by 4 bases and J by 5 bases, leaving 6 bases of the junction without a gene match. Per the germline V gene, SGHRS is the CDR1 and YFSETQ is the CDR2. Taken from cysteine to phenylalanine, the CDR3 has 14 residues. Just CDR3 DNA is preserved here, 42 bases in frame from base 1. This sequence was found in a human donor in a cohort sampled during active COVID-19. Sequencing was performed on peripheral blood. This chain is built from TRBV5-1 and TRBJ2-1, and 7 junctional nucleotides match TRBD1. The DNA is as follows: TGCGCCAGCAGCCCAGACGGGACAGACAATGAGCAGTTCTTC. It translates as CASSPDGTDNEQFF.